This record concerns one T cell receptor (beta chain) sequence. The antigen remains unidentified. The junction differs from germline at one of its ends, possibly a read error. Total RNA amounting to 450 to 500 ng was the source from which TCR beta cDNA was made with a constant-region primer. Slightly modified ARM-PCR served as the procedure for the TCR beta libraries. These libraries came from three rounds of nested multiplex PCR. The first two PCR rounds, around 10 cycles each, used TRBV1-TRBV30 forward primers and a C-beta reverse primer. Using its own MiXCR run on the multiplex PCR reads, TCRdb lists one record per CDR3 protein. This sample has 40,000 to 60,000 distinct CDR3 sequences, with 70% to 75% found just once. Unsorted bulk tissue, roughly 19-34 mg of it, served as the source for co-extraction of RNA and DNA. Viable tumor cell content exceeded 85% in every tumor sample. CDR3 length: 12 residues. In germline, CDR1 is SGHDN, CDR2 FVKESK.

This entry is derived from a study of tumor-infiltrating lymphocytes in primary liver carcinoma. Study-wide points: A significantly higher top-250-clone fraction was recorded for tumors than for blood (p = 0.039).

Sequencing used liver tumor tissue from sampling region 3. Regarding subset: tumor region T3, left-lateral pole. This sequence joins TRBV14 and TRBJ1-1; D is ambiguous. The TCR originated in a man between 40 and 49 years old with primary liver carcinoma and hepatitis B virus infection. For the CDR3, the DNA is TGTGCAAGCAGCCAAGACTGGGCTGAAGCTCTCTTT. It specifies CASSQDWAEALF.